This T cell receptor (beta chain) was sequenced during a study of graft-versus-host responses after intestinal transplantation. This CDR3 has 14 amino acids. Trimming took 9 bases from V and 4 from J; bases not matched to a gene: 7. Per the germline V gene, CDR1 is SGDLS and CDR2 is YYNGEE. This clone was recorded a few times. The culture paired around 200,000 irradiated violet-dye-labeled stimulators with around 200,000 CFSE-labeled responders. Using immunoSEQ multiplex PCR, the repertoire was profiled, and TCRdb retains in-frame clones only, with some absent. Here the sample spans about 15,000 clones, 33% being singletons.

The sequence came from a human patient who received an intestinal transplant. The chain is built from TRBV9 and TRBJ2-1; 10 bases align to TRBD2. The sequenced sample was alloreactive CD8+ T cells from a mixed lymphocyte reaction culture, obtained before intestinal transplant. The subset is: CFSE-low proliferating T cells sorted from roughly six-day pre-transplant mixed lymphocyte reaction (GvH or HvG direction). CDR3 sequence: CAKPSGGAYNEQFF. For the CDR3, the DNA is TGTGCCAAGCCGAGCGGGGGGGCTTACAATGAGCAGTTCTTC.